This TCR beta chain was sequenced in a study of blood T cells in healthy people across ages. Using a J-beta primer mix together with a sample-barcoded 5' primer, a second PCR was run for about 6 to 11 cycles. TCRdb ran MiXCR on the 5' RACE reads and lists one entry per CDR3 protein. The sample yields 550,000 to 700,000 distinct CDR3 sequences, 25% to 30% seen once. The origin of this receptor is a woman aged 70-85 years in good health. Sequencing was performed on blood.

The CDR3 nucleotides read TGTGCCAGCAGCCAAGGGGGACTAGCGGGGGGGCAAAATGAGCAGTTCTTC. As protein: CASSQGGLAGGQNEQFF. The rearrangement joins TRBV4-2 to TRBJ2-5; 16 positions match TRBD2. The J call is uncertain, as TRBJ2-1 better fits the DNA end. The V gene's germline CDR1 is LGHNA and CDR2 YNFKEQ. CDR3 length equals 17 residues.